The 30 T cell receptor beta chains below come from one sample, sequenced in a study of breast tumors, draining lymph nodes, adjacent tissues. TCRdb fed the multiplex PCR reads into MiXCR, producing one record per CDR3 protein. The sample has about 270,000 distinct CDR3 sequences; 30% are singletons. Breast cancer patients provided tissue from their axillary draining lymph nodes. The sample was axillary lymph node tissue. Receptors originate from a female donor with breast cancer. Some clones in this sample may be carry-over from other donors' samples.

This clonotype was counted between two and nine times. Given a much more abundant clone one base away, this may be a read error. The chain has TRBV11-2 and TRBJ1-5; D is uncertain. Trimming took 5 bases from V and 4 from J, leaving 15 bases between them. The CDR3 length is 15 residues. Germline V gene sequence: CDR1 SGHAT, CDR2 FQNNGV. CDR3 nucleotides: TGTGCCAGCAGCCAGACTGGACGAGGGAATCAGCCCCAGCATTTT. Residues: CASSQTGRGNQPQHF.

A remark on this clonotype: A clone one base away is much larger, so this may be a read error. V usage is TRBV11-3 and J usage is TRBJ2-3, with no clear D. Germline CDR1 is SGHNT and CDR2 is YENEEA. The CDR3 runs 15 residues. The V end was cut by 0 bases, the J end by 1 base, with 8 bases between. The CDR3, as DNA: TGTGCCAGCAGCTTAGATCTAGTGGGCACAGATACGCAGTATTTT. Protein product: CASSLDLVGTDTQYF.

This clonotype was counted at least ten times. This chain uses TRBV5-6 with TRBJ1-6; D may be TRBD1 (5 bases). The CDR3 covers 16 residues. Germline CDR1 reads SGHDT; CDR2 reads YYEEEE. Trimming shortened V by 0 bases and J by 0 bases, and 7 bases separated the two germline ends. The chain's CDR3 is CASSLGTGSYNSPLHF. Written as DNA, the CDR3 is TGTGCCAGCAGCTTGGGCACAGGCTCCTATAATTCACCCCTCCACTTT.

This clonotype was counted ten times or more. The CDR3 loop reads CASSPKLGYEQYF. CDR3 sequence (DNA): TGTGCCAGCAGTCCCAAACTCGGCTACGAGCAGTACTTC. V is TRBV12-3 or TRBV12-4 and J is TRBJ2-7; no reliable D call. This CDR3 has 13 amino acids. The ends were cut back, 5 bases at V and 3 bases at J, with 11 bases in the middle.

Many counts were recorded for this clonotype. CDR3 DNA: TGTGCCAGCAGCTCCTACGCAGGGGACACCGGGGAGCTGTTTTTT. As protein: CASSSYAGDTGELFF. J is TRBJ2-2 and V is TRBV11-2, with TRBD1 as a possible D gene (6 bases). Trimming stripped 4 bases from V and 3 bases from J, with 12 bases between. Germline-derived CDR1 and CDR2 are SGHAT and FQNNGV. This CDR3 is 15 amino acids long.

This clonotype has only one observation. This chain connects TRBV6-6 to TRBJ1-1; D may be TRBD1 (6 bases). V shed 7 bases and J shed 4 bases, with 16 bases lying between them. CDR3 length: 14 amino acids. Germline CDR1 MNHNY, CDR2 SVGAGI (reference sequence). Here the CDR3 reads CASTQTLGGTEAFF. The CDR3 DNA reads TGTGCCAGCACCCAGACCCTAGGGGGCACTGAAGCTTTCTTT.

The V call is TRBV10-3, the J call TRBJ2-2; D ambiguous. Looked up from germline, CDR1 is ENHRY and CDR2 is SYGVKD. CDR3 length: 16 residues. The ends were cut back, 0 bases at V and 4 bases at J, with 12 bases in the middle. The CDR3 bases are TGTGCCATCAGTGAGTCCCGGCCAGGCTCCACCGGGGAGCTGTTTTTT. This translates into CAISESRPGSTGELFF.

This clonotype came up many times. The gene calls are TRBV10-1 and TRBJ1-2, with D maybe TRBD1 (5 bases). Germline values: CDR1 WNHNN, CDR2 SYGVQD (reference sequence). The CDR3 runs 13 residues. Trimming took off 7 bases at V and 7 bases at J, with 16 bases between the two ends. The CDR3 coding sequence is TGCGCCAGCACGCCTCTAGGGGTTCGTGGCTACACCTTC. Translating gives CASTPLGVRGYTF.

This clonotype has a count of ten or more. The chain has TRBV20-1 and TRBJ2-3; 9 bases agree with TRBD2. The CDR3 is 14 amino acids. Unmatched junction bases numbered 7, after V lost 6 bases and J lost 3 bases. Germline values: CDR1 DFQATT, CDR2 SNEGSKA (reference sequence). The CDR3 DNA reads TGCAGTGCCCCACCTAGCGGGATGACAGATACGCAGTATTTT. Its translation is CSAPPSGMTDTQYF.

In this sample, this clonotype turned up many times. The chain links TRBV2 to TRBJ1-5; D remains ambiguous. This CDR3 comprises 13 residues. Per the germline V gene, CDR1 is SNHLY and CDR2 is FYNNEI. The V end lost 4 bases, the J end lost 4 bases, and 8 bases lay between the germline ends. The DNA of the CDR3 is TGTGCCAGCAGTGGGGAAACTAATCAGCCCCAGCATTTT. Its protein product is CASSGETNQPQHF.

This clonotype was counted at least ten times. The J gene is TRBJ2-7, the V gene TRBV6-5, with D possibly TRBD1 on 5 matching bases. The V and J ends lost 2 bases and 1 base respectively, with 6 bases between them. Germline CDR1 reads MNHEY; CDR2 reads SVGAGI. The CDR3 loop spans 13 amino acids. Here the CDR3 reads CASSYRGSYEQYF. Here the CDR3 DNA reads TGTGCCAGCAGTTACAGGGGTTCCTACGAGCAGTACTTC.

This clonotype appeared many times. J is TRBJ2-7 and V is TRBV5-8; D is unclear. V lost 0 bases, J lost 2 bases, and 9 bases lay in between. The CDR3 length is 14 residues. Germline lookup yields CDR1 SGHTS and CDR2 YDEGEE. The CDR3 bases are TGTGCCAGCAGCTTGGACACATTCGCCTACGAGCAGTACTTC. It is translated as CASSLDTFAYEQYF.

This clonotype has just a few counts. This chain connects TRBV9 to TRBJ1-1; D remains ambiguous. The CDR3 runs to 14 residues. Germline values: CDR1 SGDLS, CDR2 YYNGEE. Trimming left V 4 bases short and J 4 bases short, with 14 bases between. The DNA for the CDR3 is TGTGCCAGCAGCTTGATGGCCGCGAGCACTGAAGCTTTCTTT. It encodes CASSLMAASTEAFF.

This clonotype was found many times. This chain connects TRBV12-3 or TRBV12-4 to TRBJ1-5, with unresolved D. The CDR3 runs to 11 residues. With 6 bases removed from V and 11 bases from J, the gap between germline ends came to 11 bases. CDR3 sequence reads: CASSSKSAQHF. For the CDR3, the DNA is TGTGCCAGCAGCAGCAAGTCCGCCCAGCATTTT.

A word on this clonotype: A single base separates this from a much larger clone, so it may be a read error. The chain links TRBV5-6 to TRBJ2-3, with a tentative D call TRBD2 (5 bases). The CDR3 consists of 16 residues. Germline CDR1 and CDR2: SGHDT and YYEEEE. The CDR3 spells CPSSLERREGTDTQYF. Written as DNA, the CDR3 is TGTCCCAGCAGCTTGGAACGTCGGGAAGGCACAGATACGCAGTATTTT.

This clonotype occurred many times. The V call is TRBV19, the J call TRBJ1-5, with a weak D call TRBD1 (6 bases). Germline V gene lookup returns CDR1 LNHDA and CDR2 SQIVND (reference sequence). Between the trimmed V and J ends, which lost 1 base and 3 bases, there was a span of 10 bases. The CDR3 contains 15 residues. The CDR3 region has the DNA TGTGCCAGTAGTATAGCCGGGGGGCTCAATCAGCCCCAGCATTTT. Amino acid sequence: CASSIAGGLNQPQHF.

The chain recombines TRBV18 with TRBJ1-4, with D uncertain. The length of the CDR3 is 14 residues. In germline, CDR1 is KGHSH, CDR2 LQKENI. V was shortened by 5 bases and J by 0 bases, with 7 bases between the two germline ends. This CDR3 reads CASSRSATNEKLFF. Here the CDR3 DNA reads TGTGCCAGCTCAAGGTCAGCAACTAATGAAAAACTGTTTTTT.

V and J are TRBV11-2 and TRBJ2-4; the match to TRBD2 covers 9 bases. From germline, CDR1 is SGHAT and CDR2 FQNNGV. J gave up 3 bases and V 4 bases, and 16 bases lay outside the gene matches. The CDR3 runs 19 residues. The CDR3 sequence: CASSSGGLATGRIKNIQYF. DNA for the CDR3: TGTGCCAGCAGCTCCGGCGGACTAGCGACCGGCCGTATCAAAAACATTCAGTACTTC.

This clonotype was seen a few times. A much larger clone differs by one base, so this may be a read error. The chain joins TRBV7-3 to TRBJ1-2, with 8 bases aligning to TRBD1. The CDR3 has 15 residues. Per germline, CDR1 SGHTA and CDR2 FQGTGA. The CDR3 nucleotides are TGTGCCAGCAGCGAGACAGGGGAAGGCTTCGATGGCTACCCCTTC. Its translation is CASSETGEGFDGYPF.

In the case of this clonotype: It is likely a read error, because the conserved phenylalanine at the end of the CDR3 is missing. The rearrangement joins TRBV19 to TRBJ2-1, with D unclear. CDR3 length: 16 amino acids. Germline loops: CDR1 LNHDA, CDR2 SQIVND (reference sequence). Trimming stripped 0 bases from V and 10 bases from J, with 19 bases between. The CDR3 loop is CASSIEVGQENHEQFS. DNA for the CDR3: TGTGCCAGTAGTATAGAGGTGGGCCAGGAAAACCACGAGCAGTTCTCC.

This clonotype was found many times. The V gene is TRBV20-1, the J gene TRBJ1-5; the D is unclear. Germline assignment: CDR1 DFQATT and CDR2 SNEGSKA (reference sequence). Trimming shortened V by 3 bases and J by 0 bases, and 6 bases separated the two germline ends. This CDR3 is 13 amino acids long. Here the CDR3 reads CSARPYSNQPQHF. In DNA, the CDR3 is TGCAGTGCTAGGCCGTATAGCAATCAGCCCCAGCATTTT.

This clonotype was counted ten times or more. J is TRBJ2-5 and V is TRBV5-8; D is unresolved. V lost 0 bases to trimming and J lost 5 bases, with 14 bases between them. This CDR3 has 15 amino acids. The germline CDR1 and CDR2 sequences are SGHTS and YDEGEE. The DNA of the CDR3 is TGTGCCAGCAGCTTGGGCGCTACGGGTGGGGAGACCCAGTACTTC. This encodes CASSLGATGGETQYF.

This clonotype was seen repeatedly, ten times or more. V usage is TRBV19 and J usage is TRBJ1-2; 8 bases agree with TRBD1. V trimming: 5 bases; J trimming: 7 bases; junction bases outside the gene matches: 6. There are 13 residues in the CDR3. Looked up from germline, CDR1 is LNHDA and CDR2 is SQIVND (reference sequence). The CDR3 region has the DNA TGTGCCAGTAGTGCGGACAGGGTCTTTGGCTACACCTTC. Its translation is CASSADRVFGYTF.

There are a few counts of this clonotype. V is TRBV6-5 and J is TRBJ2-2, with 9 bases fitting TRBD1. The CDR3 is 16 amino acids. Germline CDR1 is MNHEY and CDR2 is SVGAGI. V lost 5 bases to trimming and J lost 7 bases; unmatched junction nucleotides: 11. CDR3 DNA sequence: TGTGCCAGCAGTAACAGGGGGCTGCGCACCGGCGGGGAGCTGTTTTTT. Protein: CASSNRGLRTGGELFF.

The CDR3 here is CASSHGRTDTQYF. The DNA of the CDR3 is TGTGCCAGCAGCCACGGGAGAACAGATACGCAGTATTTT. The gene calls are TRBV27 and TRBJ2-3, with a weak D call TRBD2 (6 bases). The V end was cut by 6 bases, the J end by 3 bases, with 10 bases between. Germline V lookup: CDR1 MNHEY, CDR2 SMNVEV (reference sequence). This CDR3 has 13 residues.

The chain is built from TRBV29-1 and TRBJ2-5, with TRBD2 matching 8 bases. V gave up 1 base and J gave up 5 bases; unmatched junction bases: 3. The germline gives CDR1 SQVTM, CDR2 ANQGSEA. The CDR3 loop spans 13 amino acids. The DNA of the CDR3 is TGCAGCGTTGAAGCGGGAGGGCCGGAGACCCAGTACTTC. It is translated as CSVEAGGPETQYF. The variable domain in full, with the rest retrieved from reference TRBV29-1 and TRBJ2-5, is SAVISQKPSRDICQRGTSLTIQCQVDSQVTMMFWYRQQPGQSLTLIATANQGSEATYESGFVIDKFPISRPNLTFSTLTVSNMSPEDSSIYLCSVEAGGPETQYFGPGTRLLVL.

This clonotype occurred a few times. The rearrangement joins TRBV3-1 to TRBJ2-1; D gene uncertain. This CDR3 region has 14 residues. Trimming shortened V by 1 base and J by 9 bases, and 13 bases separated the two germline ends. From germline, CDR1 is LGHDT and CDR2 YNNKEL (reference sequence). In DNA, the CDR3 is TGTGCCAGCAGCCAAGTTAGTTTCGGCGGTGAGCAGTTCTTC. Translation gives CASSQVSFGGEQFF.

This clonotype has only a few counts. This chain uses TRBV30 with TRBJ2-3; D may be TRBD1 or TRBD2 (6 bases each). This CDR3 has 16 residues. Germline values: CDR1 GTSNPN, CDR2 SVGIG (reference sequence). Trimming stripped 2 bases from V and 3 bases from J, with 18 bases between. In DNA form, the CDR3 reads TGTGCCTGGAGTTCCCGGACGGGGGCGCGAACAGATACGCAGTATTTT. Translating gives CAWSSRTGARTDTQYF.

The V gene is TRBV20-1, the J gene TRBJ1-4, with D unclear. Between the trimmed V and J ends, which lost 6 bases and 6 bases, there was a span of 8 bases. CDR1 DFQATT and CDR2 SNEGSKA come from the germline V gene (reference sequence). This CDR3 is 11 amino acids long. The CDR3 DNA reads TGCAGTGCCGGGAGGGATGAAAAACTGTTTTTT. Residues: CSAGRDEKLFF.

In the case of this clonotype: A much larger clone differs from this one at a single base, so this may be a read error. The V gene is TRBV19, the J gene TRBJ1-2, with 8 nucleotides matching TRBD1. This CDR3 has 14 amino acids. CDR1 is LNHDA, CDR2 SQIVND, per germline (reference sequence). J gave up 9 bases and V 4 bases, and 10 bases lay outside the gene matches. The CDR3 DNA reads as TGTGCCAGTAGTAGGGCGACAGGGGTATCTAGCTACACCTTC. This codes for CASSRATGVSSYTF.